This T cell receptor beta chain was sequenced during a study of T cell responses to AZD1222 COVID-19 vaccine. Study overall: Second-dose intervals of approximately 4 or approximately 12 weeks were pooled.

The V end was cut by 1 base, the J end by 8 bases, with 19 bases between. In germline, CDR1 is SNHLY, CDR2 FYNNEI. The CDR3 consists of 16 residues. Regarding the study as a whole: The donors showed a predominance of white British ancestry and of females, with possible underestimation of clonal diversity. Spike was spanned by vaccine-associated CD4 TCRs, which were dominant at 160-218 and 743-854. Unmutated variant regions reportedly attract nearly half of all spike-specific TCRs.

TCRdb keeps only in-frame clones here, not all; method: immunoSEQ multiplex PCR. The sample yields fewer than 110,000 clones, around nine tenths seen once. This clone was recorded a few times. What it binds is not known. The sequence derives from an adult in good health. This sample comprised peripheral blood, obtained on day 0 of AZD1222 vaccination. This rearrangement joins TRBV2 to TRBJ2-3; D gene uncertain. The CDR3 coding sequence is TGTGCCAGCAGTGAAGAGATTATTGGGGTGGCAACTACGCAGTATTTT. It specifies CASSEEIIGVATTQYF.